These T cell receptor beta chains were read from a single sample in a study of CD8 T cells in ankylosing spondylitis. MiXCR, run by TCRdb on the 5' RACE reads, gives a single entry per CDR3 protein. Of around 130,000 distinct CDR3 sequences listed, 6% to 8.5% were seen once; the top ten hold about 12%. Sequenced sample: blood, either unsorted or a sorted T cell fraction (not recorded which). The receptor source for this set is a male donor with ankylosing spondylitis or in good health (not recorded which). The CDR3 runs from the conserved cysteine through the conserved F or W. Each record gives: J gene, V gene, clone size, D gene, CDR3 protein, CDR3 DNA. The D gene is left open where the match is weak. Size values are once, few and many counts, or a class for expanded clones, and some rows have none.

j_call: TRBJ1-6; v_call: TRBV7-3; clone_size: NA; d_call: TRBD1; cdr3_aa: CASSDGTGQNSPLHF; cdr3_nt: TGTGCCAGCAGCGACGGGACAGGGCAGAATTCACCCCTCCACTTT
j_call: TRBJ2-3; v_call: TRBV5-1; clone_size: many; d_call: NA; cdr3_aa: CASTRGAPDTQYF; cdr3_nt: TGCGCCAGCACTCGGGGGGCCCCAGATACGCAGTATTTT
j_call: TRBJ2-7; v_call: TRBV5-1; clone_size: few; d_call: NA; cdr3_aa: CASSWSGKGSYEQYF; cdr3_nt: TGCGCCAGCAGCTGGTCGGGTAAGGGATCCTACGAGCAGTACTTC
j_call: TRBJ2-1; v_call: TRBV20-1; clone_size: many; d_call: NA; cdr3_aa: CSAPRTTRWMYEQFF; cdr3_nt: TGCAGTGCTCCCCGGACCACCCGTTGGATGTACGAGCAGTTCTTC
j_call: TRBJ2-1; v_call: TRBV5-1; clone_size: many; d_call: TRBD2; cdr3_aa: CASSGTSGYNEQFF; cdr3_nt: TGCGCCAGCAGCGGGACTAGCGGGTACAATGAGCAGTTCTTC
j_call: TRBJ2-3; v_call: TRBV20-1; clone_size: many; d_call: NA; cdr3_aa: CSARDSVLDTQYF; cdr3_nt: TGCAGTGCTAGAGATTCTGTGTTAGATACGCAGTATTTT
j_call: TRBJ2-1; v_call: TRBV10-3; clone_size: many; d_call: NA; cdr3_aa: CAIMGEVDEQFF; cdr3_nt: TGTGCCATCATGGGCGAGGTCGATGAGCAGTTCTTC
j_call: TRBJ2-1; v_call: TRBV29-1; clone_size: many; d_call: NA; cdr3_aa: CSGGGPIFYNEQFF; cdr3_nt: TGCAGCGGAGGGGGACCGATTTTCTACAATGAGCAGTTCTTC
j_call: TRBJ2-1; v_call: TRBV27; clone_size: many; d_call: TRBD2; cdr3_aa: CASSSLGAGESEQFF; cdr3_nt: TGTGCCAGCAGTTCCCTCGGGGCGGGAGAGAGTGAGCAGTTCTTC
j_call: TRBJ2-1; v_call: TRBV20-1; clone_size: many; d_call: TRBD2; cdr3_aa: CSARDPSGRFNEQFF; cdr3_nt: TGCAGTGCTAGAGATCCTAGCGGGAGATTCAATGAGCAGTTCTTC
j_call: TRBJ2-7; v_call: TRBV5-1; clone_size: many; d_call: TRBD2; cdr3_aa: CASSLGVMVAGLYEQYF; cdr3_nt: TGCGCCAGCAGCTTGGGCGTGATGGTAGCGGGGTTATACGAGCAGTACTTC
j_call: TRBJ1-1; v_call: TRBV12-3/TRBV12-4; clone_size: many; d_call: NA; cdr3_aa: CASSFRAGNTEAFF; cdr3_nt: TGTGCCAGCAGTTTTAGGGCGGGGAACACTGAAGCTTTCTTT
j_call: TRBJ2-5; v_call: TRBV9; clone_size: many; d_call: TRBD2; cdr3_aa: CASSASSGPWETQYF; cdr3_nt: TGTGCCAGCAGCGCCTCTAGCGGACCTTGGGAGACCCAGTACTTC
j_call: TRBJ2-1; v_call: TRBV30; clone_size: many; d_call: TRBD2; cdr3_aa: CARQSGTSGGNEQFF; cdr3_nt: TGTGCCAGACAATCCGGGACTAGCGGGGGCAATGAGCAGTTCTTC
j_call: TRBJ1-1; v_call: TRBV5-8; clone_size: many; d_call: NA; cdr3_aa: CASSRRQVPEAFF; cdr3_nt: TGTGCCAGCAGCAGACGTCAGGTCCCTGAAGCTTTCTTT
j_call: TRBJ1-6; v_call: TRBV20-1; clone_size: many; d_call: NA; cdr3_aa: CSVRWDKNSPLHF; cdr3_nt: TGCAGTGTTCGGTGGGACAAAAATTCACCCCTCCACTTT
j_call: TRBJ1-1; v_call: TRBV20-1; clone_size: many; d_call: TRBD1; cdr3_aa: CSARAMGQQAFF; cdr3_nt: TGCAGTGCTAGAGCCATGGGACAGCAAGCTTTCTTT
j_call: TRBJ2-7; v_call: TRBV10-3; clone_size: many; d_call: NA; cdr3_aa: CAISEDAAQYF; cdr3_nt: TGTGCCATCAGTGAGGATGCTGCGCAGTACTTC
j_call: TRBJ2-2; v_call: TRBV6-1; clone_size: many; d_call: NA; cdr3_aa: CASGKGLDTGELFF; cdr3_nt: TGTGCCAGCGGGAAAGGGTTGGACACCGGGGAGCTGTTTTTT
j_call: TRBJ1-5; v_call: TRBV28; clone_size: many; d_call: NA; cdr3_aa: CASSPGFDQPQHF; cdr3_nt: TGTGCCAGCAGCCCGGGATTCGATCAGCCCCAGCATTTT
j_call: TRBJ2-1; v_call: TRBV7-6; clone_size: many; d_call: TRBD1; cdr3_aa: CASSLTGTGGIYEQFF; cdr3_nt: TGTGCCAGCAGCCTAACCGGGACAGGGGGTATCTATGAGCAGTTCTTC
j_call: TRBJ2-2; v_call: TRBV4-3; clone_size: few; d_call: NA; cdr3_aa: CASSQEPGKRGGELFF; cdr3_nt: TGCGCCAGCAGCCAAGAACCGGGAAAGAGAGGCGGGGAGCTGTTTTTT
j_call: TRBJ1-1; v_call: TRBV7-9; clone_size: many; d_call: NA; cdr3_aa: CASSLGVGANTEAFF; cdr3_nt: TGTGCCAGCAGCTTAGGTGTAGGGGCGAACACTGAAGCTTTCTTT
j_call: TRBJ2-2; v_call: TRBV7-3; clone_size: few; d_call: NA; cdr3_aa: CASSLLVGTTGELFF; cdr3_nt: TGTGCCAGCAGCTTACTGGTGGGGACCACCGGGGAGCTGTTTTTT
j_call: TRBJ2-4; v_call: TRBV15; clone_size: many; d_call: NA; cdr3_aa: CATNTGEGDLAKNIQYF; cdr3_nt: TGTGCCACCAACACTGGGGAAGGCGACTTAGCCAAAAACATTCAGTACTTC
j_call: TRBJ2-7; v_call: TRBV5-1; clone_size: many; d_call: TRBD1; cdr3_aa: CASSLRQGSNEQYF; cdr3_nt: TGCGCCAGCAGCTTGAGACAGGGGTCGAACGAGCAGTACTTC
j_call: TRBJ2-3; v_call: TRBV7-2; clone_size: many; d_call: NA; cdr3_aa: CASSLFLAGSTDTQYF; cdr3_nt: TGTGCCAGCAGCTTATTCTTGGCGGGGAGCACAGATACGCAGTATTTT
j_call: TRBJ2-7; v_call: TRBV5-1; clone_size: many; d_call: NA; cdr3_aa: CASSSQGGYEQYF; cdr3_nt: TGCGCCAGCAGCTCGCAGGGTGGCTACGAGCAGTACTTC
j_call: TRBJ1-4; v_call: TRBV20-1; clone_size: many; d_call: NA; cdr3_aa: CSAREGATNEKLFF; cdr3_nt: TGCAGTGCTAGAGAGGGGGCAACTAATGAAAAACTGTTTTTT
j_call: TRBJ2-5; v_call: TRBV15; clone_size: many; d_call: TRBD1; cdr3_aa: CATTLRTGGQETQYF; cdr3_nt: TGTGCCACGACCCTGCGGACAGGGGGCCAAGAGACCCAGTACTTC
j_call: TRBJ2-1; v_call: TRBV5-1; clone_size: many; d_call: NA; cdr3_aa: CASSLAARLASDEQFF; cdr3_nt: TGCGCCAGCAGCTTGGCGGCTCGGTTGGCTAGCGATGAGCAGTTCTTC
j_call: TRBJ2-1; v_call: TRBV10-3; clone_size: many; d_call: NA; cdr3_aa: CAISEGTSYNEQFF; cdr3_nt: TGTGCCATCAGTGAGGGAACCTCCTACAATGAGCAGTTCTTC
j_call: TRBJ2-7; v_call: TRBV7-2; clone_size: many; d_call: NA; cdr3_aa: CASSLGHNREQYF; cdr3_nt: TGTGCCAGCAGCTTAGGACATAATCGGGAGCAGTACTTC
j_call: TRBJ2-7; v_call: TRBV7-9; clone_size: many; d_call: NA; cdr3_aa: CASSPRPFGYEQYF; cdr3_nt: TGTGCCAGCAGCCCAAGGCCTTTTGGATACGAGCAGTACTTC
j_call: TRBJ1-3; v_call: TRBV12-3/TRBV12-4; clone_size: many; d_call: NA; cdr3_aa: CASSYSGNTIYF; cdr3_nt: TGTGCCAGCAGCTACTCTGGAAACACCATATATTTT
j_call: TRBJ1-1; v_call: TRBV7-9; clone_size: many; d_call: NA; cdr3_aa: CASGGGRADSNTEAFF; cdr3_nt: TGTGCCAGCGGCGGTGGCAGGGCAGACTCGAACACTGAAGCTTTCTTT
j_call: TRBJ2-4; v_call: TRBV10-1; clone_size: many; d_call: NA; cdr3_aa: CASSEGKAEAKNIQYF; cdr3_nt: TGCGCCAGCAGTGAGGGGAAAGCTGAGGCCAAAAACATTCAGTACTTC
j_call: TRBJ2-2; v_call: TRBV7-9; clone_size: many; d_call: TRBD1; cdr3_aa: CASSRPQGDTGELFF; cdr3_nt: TGTGCCAGCAGCCGACCACAGGGGGACACCGGGGAGCTGTTTTTT
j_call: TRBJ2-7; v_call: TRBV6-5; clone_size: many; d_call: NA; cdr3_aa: CASSLSLYYEQYF; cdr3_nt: TGTGCCAGCAGTTTGAGTCTTTACTACGAGCAGTACTTC
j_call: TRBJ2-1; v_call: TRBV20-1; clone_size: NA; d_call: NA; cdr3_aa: CSARPINEQFF; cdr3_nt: TGCAGTGCTAGACCCATCAATGAGCAGTTCTTC
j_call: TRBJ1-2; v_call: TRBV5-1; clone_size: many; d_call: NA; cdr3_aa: CASSEDGNYGYTF; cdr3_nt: TGCGCCAGCTCCGAGGACGGAAACTATGGCTACACCTTC
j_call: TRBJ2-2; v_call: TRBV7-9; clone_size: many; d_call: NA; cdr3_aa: CASSSIAPGELFF; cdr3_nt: TGTGCCAGCAGCTCCATAGCTCCCGGGGAGCTGTTTTTT
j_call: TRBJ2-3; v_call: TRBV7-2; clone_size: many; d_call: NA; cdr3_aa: CASSPQIGQTDTQYF; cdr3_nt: TGTGCCAGCAGCCCCCAGATCGGACAGACAGATACGCAGTATTTT
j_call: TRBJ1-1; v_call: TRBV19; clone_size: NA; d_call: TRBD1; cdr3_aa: CASRDRETEAFF; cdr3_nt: TGTGCCAGCAGGGACAGGGAGACTGAAGCTTTCTTT
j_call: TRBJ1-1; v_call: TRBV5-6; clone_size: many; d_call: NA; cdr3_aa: CASTQVDTEAFF; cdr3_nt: TGTGCCAGCACTCAGGTGGACACTGAAGCTTTCTTT
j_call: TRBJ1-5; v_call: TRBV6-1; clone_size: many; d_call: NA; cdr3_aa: CASSEFGGQPQHF; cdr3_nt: TGTGCCAGCAGTGAATTCGGGGGTCAGCCCCAGCATTTT
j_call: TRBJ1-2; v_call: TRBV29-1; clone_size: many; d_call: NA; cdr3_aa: CSVMNILGVGYGYTF; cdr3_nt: TGCAGCGTTATGAACATTCTGGGGGTGGGGTATGGCTACACCTTC
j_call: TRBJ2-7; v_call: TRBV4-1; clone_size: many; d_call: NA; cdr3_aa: CASSQGLRDLRPHYEQYF; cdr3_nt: TGCGCCAGCAGCCAAGGACTACGGGACCTCCGCCCCCACTACGAGCAGTACTTC
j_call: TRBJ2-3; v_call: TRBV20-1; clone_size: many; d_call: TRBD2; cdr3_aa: CSARAGLAGVTDTQYF; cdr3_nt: TGCAGTGCTAGAGCTGGACTAGCGGGGGTCACAGATACGCAGTATTTT
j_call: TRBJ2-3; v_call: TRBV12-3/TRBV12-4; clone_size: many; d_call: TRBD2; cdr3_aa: CASSFQDNFLGLAGGPDPDTQYF; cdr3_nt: TGTGCCAGCAGTTTTCAGGACAATTTCCTGGGACTAGCGGGAGGGCCTGACCCAGATACGCAGTATTTT
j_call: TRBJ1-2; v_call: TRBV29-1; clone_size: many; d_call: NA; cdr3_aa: CSVAQGVGYTF; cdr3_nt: TGCAGCGTTGCACAGGGAGTCGGCTACACCTTC
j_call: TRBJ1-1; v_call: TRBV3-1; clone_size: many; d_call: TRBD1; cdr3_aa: CASSQPPGTGGTEAFF; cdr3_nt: TGTGCCAGCAGCCAACCGCCCGGGACAGGGGGCACTGAAGCTTTCTTT
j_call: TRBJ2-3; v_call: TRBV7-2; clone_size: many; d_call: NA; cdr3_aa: CASSLWATGYTQYF; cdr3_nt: TGTGCCAGCAGCTTGTGGGCGACGGGGTATACGCAGTATTTT
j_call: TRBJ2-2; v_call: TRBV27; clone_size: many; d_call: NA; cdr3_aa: CASSFGRFAGELFF; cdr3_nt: TGTGCCAGCAGTTTCGGCAGGTTCGCCGGGGAGCTGTTTTTT
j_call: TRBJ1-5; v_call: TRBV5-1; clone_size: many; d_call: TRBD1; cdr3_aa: CASSFSTGSNQPQHF; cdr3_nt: TGCGCCAGCAGCTTCTCGACAGGGAGCAATCAGCCCCAGCATTTT
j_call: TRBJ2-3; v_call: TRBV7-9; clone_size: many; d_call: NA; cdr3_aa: CASSQGPSSDTQYF; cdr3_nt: TGTGCCAGCAGCCAAGGGCCCAGTTCAGATACGCAGTATTTT
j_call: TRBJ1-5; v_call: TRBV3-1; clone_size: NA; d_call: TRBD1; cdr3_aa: CASSQGQGEAQPQHF; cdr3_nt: TGTGCCAGCAGCCAAGGCCAGGGGGAGGCTCAGCCCCAGCATTTT
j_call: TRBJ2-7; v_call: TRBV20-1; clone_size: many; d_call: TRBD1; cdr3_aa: CSATRRDRSTGDEQYF; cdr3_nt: TGCAGTGCTACAAGGCGGGACAGGTCAACCGGGGACGAGCAGTACTTC
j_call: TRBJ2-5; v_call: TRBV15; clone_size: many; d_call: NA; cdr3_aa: CATSPIVPTQYF; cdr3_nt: TGTGCCACCAGCCCCATCGTACCGACCCAGTACTTC